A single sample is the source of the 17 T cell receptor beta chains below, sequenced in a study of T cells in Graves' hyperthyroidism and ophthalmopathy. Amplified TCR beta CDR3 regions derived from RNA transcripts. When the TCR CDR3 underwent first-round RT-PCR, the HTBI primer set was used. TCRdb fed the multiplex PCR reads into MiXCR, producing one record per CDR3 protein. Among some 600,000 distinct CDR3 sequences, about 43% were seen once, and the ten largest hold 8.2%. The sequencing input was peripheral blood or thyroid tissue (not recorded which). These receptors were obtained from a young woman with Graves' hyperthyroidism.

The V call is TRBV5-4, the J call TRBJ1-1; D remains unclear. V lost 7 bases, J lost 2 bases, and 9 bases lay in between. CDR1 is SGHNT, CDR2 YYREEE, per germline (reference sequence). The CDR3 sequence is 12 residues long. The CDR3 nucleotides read TGTGCCAGCCGTAAGGGCAACACTGAAGCTTTCTTT. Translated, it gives CASRKGNTEAFF.

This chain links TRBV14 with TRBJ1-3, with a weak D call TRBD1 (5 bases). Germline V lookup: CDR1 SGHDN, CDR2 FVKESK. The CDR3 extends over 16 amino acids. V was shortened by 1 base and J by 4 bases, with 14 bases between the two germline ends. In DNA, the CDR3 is TGTGCCAGCAGCCAAGTCGTCCGGGGGTACGGAAACACCATATATTTT. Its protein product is CASSQVVRGYGNTIYF.

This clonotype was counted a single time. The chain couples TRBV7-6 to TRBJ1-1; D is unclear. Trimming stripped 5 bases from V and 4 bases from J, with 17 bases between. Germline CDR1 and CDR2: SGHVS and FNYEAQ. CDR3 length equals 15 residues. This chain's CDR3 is CASSPGPGPGTEAFF. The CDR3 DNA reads TGTGCCAGCAGCCCCGGGCCCGGACCGGGCACTGAAGCTTTCTTT. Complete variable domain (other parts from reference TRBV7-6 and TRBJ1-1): GAGVSQSPRYKVTKRGQDVALRCDPISGHVSLYWYRQALGQGPEFLTYFNYEAQQDKSGLPNDRFSAERPEGSISTLTIQRTEQRDSAMYRCASSPGPGPGTEAFFGQGTRLTVV.

The CDR3 bases are TGTGCCAGCAGTGCCGGAGAGGGGAGGAATCAGCCCCAGCATTTT. Its translation: CASSAGEGRNQPQHF. The chain carries TRBV2 and TRBJ1-5, with TRBD1 as a possible D gene (5 bases). V gave up 4 bases and J gave up 4 bases, with 14 bases separating them. The CDR3 contains 15 residues. The germline V gene has CDR1 SNHLY and CDR2 FYNNEI.

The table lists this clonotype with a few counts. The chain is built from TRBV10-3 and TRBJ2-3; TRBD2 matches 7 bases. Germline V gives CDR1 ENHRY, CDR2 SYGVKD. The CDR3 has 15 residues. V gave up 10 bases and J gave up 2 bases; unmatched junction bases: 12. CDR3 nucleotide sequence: TGTGCCACCTCGCTGGGCGGGGGAGACACAGATACGCAGTATTTT. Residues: CATSLGGGDTDTQYF.

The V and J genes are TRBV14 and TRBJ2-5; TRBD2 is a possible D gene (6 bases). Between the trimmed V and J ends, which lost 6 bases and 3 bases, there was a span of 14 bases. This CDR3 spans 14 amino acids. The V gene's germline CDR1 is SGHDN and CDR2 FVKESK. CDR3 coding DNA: TGTGCCAGCAGGACGAGGACTACCGAAGAGACCCAGTACTTC. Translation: CASRTRTTEETQYF. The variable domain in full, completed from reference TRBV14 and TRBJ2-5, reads EAGVTQFPSHSVIEKGQTVTLRCDPISGHDNLYWYRRVMGKEIKFLLHFVKESKQDESGMPNNRFLAERTGGTYSTLKVQPAELEDSGVYFCASRTRTTEETQYFGPGTRLLVL.

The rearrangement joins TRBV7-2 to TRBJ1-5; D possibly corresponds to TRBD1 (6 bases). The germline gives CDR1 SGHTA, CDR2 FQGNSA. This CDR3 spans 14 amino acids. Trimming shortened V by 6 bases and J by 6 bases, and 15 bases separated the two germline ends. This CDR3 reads CASRRQDSSQPQHF. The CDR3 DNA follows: TGTGCCAGCAGACGACAGGATAGTTCTCAGCCCCAGCATTTT.

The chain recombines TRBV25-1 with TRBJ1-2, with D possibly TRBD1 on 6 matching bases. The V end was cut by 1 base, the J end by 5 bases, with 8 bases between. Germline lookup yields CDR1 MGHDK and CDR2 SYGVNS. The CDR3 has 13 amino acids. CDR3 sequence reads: CASSELRGYGYTF. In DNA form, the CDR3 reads TGTGCCAGCAGTGAATTAAGGGGGTATGGCTACACCTTC.

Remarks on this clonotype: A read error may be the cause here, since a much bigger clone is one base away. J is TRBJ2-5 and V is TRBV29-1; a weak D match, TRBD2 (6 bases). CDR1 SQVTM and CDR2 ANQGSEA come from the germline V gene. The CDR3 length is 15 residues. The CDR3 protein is CNARDLGLASETQYF. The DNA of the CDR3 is TGCAACGCTAGGGACTTGGGGCTAGCATCGGAGACCCAGTACTTC.

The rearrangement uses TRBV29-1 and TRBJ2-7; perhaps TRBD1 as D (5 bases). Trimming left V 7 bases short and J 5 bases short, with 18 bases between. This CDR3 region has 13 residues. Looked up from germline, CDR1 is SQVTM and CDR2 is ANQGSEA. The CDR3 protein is CSGRTPHPNEQYF. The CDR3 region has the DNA TGCAGCGGTCGGACACCCCACCCCAACGAGCAGTACTTC.

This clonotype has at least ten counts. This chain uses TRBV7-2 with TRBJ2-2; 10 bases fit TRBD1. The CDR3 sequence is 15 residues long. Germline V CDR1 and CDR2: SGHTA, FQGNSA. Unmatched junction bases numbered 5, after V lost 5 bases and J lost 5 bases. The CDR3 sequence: CASSPDRGRTGELFF. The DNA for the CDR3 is TGTGCCAGCAGCCCCGACAGGGGGCGTACCGGGGAGCTGTTTTTT.

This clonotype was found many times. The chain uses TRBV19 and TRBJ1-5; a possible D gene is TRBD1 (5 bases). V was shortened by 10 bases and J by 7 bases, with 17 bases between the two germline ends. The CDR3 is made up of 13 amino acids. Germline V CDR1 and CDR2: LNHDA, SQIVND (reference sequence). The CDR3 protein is CATQQGFSQPQHF. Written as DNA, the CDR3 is TGTGCCACTCAGCAGGGTTTTAGCCAGCCCCAGCATTTT.

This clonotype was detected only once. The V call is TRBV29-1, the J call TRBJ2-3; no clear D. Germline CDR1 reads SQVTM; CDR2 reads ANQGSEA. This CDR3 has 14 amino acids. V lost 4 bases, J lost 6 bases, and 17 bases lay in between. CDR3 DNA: TGCAGCGTTGCTGGCTCCTCGGATGCGGATACGCAGTATTTT. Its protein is CSVAGSSDADTQYF.

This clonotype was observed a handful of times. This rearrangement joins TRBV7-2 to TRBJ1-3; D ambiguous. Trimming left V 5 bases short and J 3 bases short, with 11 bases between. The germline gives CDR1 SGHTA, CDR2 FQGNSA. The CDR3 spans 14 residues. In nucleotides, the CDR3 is TGTGCCAGCAGCCAAGCACAGATTGGAAACACCATATATTTT. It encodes CASSQAQIGNTIYF.

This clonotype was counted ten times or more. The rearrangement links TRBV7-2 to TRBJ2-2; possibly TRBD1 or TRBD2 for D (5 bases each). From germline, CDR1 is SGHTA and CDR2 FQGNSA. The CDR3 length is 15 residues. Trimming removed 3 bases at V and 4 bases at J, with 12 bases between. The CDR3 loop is CASSLGQGRTGELFF. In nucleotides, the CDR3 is TGTGCCAGCAGCTTGGGGCAGGGACGCACCGGGGAGCTGTTTTTT.

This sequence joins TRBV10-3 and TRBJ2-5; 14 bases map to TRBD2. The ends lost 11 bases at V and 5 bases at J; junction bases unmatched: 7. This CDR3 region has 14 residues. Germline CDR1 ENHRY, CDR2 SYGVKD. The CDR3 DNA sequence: TGTGCCGTCGGACTAGCGGGAGGCAGCGAGACCCAGTACTTC. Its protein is CAVGLAGGSETQYF.

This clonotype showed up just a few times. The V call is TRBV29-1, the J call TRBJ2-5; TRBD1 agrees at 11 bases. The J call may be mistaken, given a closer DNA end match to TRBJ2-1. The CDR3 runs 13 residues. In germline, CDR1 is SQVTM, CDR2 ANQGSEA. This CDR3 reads CSVADRGLGEQFF. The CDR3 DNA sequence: TGCAGCGTTGCGGACAGGGGGCTGGGTGAGCAGTTCTTC.